This T cell receptor beta chain was found in a study of CD8 T cells in ankylosing spondylitis. This clonotype was detected a few times. No antigen is known for it. TCRdb re-called the 5' RACE reads with MiXCR, one entry per CDR3 protein. The table records hundreds of thousands of distinct CDR3 sequences, over 9.5% of them present only once. Findings and caveats of the study: There was reportedly significant enrichment of clones that were disease-linked in matched ankylosing spondylitis synovial fluid. Disease-linked clones were found to be CD8+ and relatively rare in peripheral blood. A motif in TCR beta, a set of roughly eight highly homologous variants, appeared characteristic of ankylosing spondylitis blood. Reports of some motif variants in reactive arthritis synovial fluid and blood predate this one.

The V gene end was trimmed by 6 bases and the J gene end by 5 bases; junction bases not matched to a gene: 6. The CDR3 extends over 14 amino acids. The receptor was isolated from a male donor with ankylosing spondylitis. The sample taken for sequencing was blood, either unsorted or a sorted T cell fraction (not recorded which). The chain carries TRBV12-3 or TRBV12-4 and TRBJ2-5, with 10 bases that match TRBD1. The CDR3 DNA sequence: TGTGCCAGCAGCGGGACAGGGGTGTGGGAGACCCAGTACTTC. Encoded protein: CASSGTGVWETQYF.